The rows below give T cell receptor beta chains drawn from one sample of a study of T cells in Graves' hyperthyroidism and ophthalmopathy. TCRdb redid the calling of the multiplex PCR reads with MiXCR, one entry per CDR3 protein. This sample carries a few hundred thousand distinct CDR3 sequences, less than 25% of them seen once, and the ten largest clones take around 54%. The specimen sequenced was blood. These receptors all stem from a woman between 70 and 85 years old with Graves' ophthalmopathy. Each CDR3 is given with its conserved first and last residue.

v_gene	j_gene	CDR3aa
TRBV5-1	TRBJ2-1	CASSLEPGGWNEQFF
TRBV7-2	TRBJ2-3	CASSQRASGKDTQYF
TRBV5-1	TRBJ2-5	CASSSALGSGQETQYF
TRBV19	TRBJ2-7	CASSTRGQYYEQYF
TRBV4-2	TRBJ1-1	CASSQERRGWAFF
TRBV5-1	TRBJ1-1	CASSSQGFTEAFF
TRBV10-3	TRBJ2-1	CAISRGLLDEQFF
TRBV28	TRBJ2-7	CASKEQGSYEQYF
TRBV30	TRBJ1-2	CAWRLDGYTF
TRBV27	TRBJ2-7	CASRGGTGIYYEQYF
TRBV3-1	TRBJ2-1	CASSQGSGGPNNEQFF
TRBV9	TRBJ2-2	CASRREITGELFF
TRBV11-2	TRBJ2-6	CASSSTRTGAGSGANVLTF
TRBV7-9	TRBJ2-2	CASSTLLQDGELFF
TRBV6-2/TRBV6-3	TRBJ2-4	CASSLEGVLAKNIQYF
TRBV7-2	TRBJ2-1	CASSYPLGATSSSYNEQFF
TRBV24-1	TRBJ2-5	CATSDPTGGQETQYF
TRBV7-9	TRBJ2-7	CASSLISSYEQYF
TRBV30	TRBJ2-7	CAWSADRASEQYF
TRBV7-2	TRBJ1-1	CASSFDWIEAFF
TRBV4-3	TRBJ2-1	CASSPRGDYVYNEQFF
TRBV3-1	TRBJ1-2	CASSHLGGHYGYTF
TRBV9	TRBJ1-1	CASSVADAYTEAFF
TRBV2	TRBJ1-2	CASSELVTHGYTF
TRBV15	TRBJ1-2	CATSREITGDGYTF
TRBV10-3	TRBJ2-1	CAISGTSIFHEQFF
TRBV24-1	TRBJ2-7	CATSDPGQGEEQYF
TRBV12-3/TRBV12-4	TRBJ1-5	CASSAAPGGPQHF
TRBV20-1	TRBJ1-1	CSARDQGGRSGTEAFF
TRBV6-1	TRBJ2-3	CASTGGLAGRDTQYF
TRBV20-1	TRBJ2-1	CSARAGTLNEQFF
TRBV7-2	TRBJ1-2	CASISQGAEGYTF
TRBV29-1	TRBJ1-1	CSVLGQGRNTEAFF
TRBV7-2	TRBJ2-7	CASSSTQGYEQYF
TRBV28	TRBJ2-3	CASSFFPPGTPTDTQYF
TRBV7-2	TRBJ2-6	CAGSSGANVLTF
TRBV7-9	TRBJ1-6	CASTVLTGSPLHF
TRBV29-1	TRBJ1-2	CSVAGTDYGYTF
TRBV6-5	TRBJ2-5	CASSFTGYRQETQYF
TRBV9	TRBJ2-2	CASSVGVAGVGELFF
TRBV28	TRBJ1-1	CASRGGPMNTEAFF
TRBV20-1	TRBJ2-7	CSAPPPGQVSYKQYF
TRBV7-2	TRBJ2-1	CASSPQGHSYNEQFF